Described below is a single TCR beta chain sequence and its context. Other DNA variants within this sample encode the same CDR3. This record belongs to a study of shared clonotypes between healthy human individuals. Assay used: immunoSEQ multiplex PCR; TCRdb lists only in-frame clones, some missing. The sample comprises about 380,000 clones, 95% to 97% of which are singletons, and more than 0.3% rests with the top ten. The V gene's germline CDR1 is SEHNR and CDR2 FQNEAQ (reference sequence). The V end lost 5 bases, the J end lost 0 bases, and 2 bases lay between the germline ends. The CDR3 sequence is 11 residues long.

The clonotype comes from a man aged 25-45 years in good health. Sequencing was carried out using memory CD8+ T cells sorted from blood. Subset described: CD45RO+ cells pooled with CCR7-negative TemRA cells. The chain couples TRBV7-9 to TRBJ2-7; no firm D call. The CDR3, as DNA: TGTGCCAGCAGCCTCTCCTACGAGCAGTACTTC. It is translated as CASSLSYEQYF.